These T cell receptor beta chains were read from a single sample in a study of cytomegalovirus exposure and HLA in healthy donors. Some clones are missing from TCRdb's copy, which holds only in-frame ones; the method was immunoSEQ multiplex PCR. The data hold approximately 200,000 clones, with about three quarters observed a single time. The sequenced material came from PBMCs. These receptors came from a woman aged 25 to 39 in good health and CMV-seronegative. Each CDR3 is given with its conserved first and last residue. The D gene is left open where the match is weak. Rows give clone size only sometimes, using once, few, many, or a class for an expanded clone.

TRBV30	.	TRBJ2-1	.	CAFNRDIYNEQFF	TGTGCCTTTAACCGGGACATCTACAATGAGCAGTTCTTC
TRBV6-1	TRBD1	TRBJ2-1	.	CASSEAVATGGHEQFF	TGTGCCAGCAGTGAAGCCGTCGCGACAGGGGGGCATGAGCAGTTCTTC
TRBV27	TRBD2	TRBJ2-7	once	CASSWGGDYEQYF	TGTGCCAGCAGTTGGGGGGGGGACTACGAGCAGTACTTC
TRBV4-1	TRBD1	TRBJ2-1	.	CASSQPGQGYNEQFF	TGCGCCAGCAGCCAGCCGGGACAGGGGTACAATGAGCAGTTCTTC
TRBV6-6	.	TRBJ1-2	.	CASMKVAGAPLGYTF	TGTGCCAGCATGAAGGTTGCGGGGGCTCCGTTGGGCTACACCTTC
TRBV25-1	TRBD2	TRBJ2-1	.	CASSLTSGRASNEQFF	TGTGCCAGCAGCCTTACTAGCGGGAGGGCCAGTAATGAGCAGTTCTTC
TRBV28	.	TRBJ2-2	.	CASLRSGELFF	TGTGCCAGCCTGCGGTCCGGGGAGCTGTTTTTT
TRBV30	TRBD1	TRBJ1-2	.	CASGQGWYGYTF	TGTGCTTCGGGACAGGGCTGGTATGGCTACACCTTC
TRBV4-2	TRBD2	TRBJ2-1	.	CASSQESGRADNEQFF	TGTGCCAGCAGCCAAGAAAGCGGGAGGGCAGACAATGAGCAGTTCTTC
TRBV12-5	TRBD1	TRBJ2-7	.	CASGLGTGGAYEQYF	TGTGCTAGTGGTCTTGGGACAGGGGGGGCCTACGAGCAGTACTTC
TRBV19	TRBD2	TRBJ2-2	few	CASSTGTSGTGELFF	TGTGCCAGTAGCACCGGGACTAGCGGGACTGGGGAGCTGTTTTTT
TRBV6-1	.	TRBJ1-4	.	CASRDRQNEKLFF	TGTGCCAGCAGGGACAGACAAAATGAAAAACTGTTTTTT
TRBV2	TRBD2	TRBJ2-3	.	CASRPTGGTSGYTRTDTQYF	TGTGCCAGCAGACCCACAGGCGGGACTAGCGGATATACACGCACAGATACGCAGTATTTT
TRBV30	TRBD1	TRBJ1-5	few	CAWSRTGPRNQPQHF	TGTGCCTGGAGTAGGACAGGGCCGAGAAATCAGCCCCAGCATTTT
TRBV2	.	TRBJ1-5	once	CASSGTDQPQHF	TGTGCCAGCAGTGGGACAGATCAGCCCCAGCATTTT
TRBV9	.	TRBJ2-7	.	CASSSRLSSYEQYF	TGTGCCAGCAGCTCGAGACTGAGCTCCTACGAGCAGTACTTC
TRBV7-9	TRBD1	TRBJ2-7	.	CASSSAAVQGAGEQYF	TGTGCCAGCAGCTCCGCCGCTGTACAGGGGGCTGGCGAGCAGTACTTC
TRBV18	.	TRBJ1-4	.	CASSVLSSDEKLFF	TGTGCCAGCTCAGTGTTGTCTTCGGATGAAAAACTGTTTTTT
TRBV11-2	.	TRBJ2-4	.	CASSLPQGSKNIQYF	TGTGCCAGCAGCTTACCTCAGGGATCCAAAAACATTCAGTACTTC
TRBV25-1	.	TRBJ2-7	once	CASSEYSSTEQYF	TGTGCCAGCAGTGAATATTCTAGCACTGAGCAGTACTTC
TRBV5-1	.	TRBJ2-2	.	CASSLAGEGGELFF	TGCGCCAGCAGCTTGGCGGGAGAGGGCGGGGAGCTGTTTTTT
TRBV4-2	TRBD2	TRBJ2-3	few	CASSQALAGGSTDTQYF	TGTGCCAGCAGCCAAGCCCTAGCGGGGGGGTCCACAGATACGCAGTATTTT
TRBV7-9	.	TRBJ2-7	.	CASSLDGLRGSYF	TGTGCCAGCAGCTTAGATGGCCTAAGGGGCTCGTACTTC
TRBV12-5	TRBD2	TRBJ2-7	.	CASGLSGGSSYEQYF	TGTGCTAGTGGTTTGAGCGGGGGGTCCTCCTACGAGCAGTACTTC
TRBV5-4	TRBD1	TRBJ1-1	.	CASSFRTGWAEAFF	TGTGCCAGCAGCTTTAGGACAGGGTGGGCTGAAGCTTTCTTT
TRBV6-5	.	TRBJ1-1	.	CASSYSASGHRTEAFF	TGTGCCAGCAGTTACTCGGCGTCAGGCCACCGCACTGAAGCTTTCTTT
TRBV15	TRBD1	TRBJ2-5	once	CATSRPGTGGETQYF	TGTGCCACCAGCAGGCCCGGGACAGGGGGCGAGACCCAGTACTTC
TRBV2	TRBD1	TRBJ2-7	.	CASSPGQGEAGEQYF	TGTGCCAGCAGTCCCGGACAGGGAGAGGCCGGCGAGCAGTACTTC
TRBV14	TRBD1	TRBJ1-4	.	CASSLRGTGNEKLFF	TGTGCCAGCAGCCTGCGCGGGACAGGGAATGAAAAACTGTTTTTT
TRBV7-9	TRBD2	TRBJ2-7	.	CASSFGLAYEQYF	TGTGCCAGCAGCTTTGGACTAGCCTACGAGCAGTACTTC
TRBV6-5	.	TRBJ2-1	.	CASSYSTSPPYNEQFF	TGTGCCAGCAGTTACTCGACTTCCCCCCCTTACAATGAGCAGTTCTTC
TRBV19	TRBD1	TRBJ1-6	.	CATGRGRNNSPLHF	TGTGCCACAGGCAGGGGGCGGAATAATTCACCCCTCCACTTT
TRBV4-1	.	TRBJ2-1	.	CASSQGFTSSYNEQFF	TGCGCCAGCAGCCAAGGATTCACCAGCTCCTACAATGAGCAGTTCTTC
TRBV5-1	.	TRBJ1-4	.	CASSVSGVGEKLFF	TGCGCCAGCAGCGTGTCAGGGGTTGGAGAAAAACTGTTTTTT
TRBV2	.	TRBJ2-1	.	CASTTYSYNEQFF	TGTGCCAGCACAACCTACTCCTACAATGAGCAGTTCTTC
TRBV7-3	.	TRBJ2-1	.	CASSKSGTQGGLEQFF	TGTGCCAGCAGCAAATCCGGGACCCAAGGAGGGCTTGAGCAGTTCTTC
TRBV30	TRBD1	TRBJ2-7	once	CAWSWTGNYEQYF	TGTGCCTGGAGCTGGACAGGGAATTACGAGCAGTACTTC
TRBV6-5	.	TRBJ1-3	.	CASAFTGSENTIYF	TGTGCCAGCGCCTTTACAGGGTCGGAGAACACCATATATTTT
TRBV5-6	TRBD1	TRBJ1-1	once	CASTPRPSGTDTEAFF	TGTGCCAGCACCCCACGGCCCTCCGGGACAGACACTGAAGCTTTCTTT
TRBV5-1	.	TRBJ2-7	few	CASSEGSGNEQYF	TGCGCCAGCAGCGAAGGTTCGGGGAACGAGCAGTACTTC
TRBV7-7	.	TRBJ1-1	once	CASSPQMNTEAFF	TGTGCCAGCAGCCCCCAGATGAACACTGAAGCTTTCTTT
TRBV6-1	.	TRBJ1-2	.	CASSLDRNYGYTF	TGTGCCAGCAGTCTTGACAGGAACTATGGCTACACCTTC
TRBV7-2	.	TRBJ1-5	.	CASSLAPRGNQPQHF	TGTGCCAGCAGCTTAGCCCCTCGGGGTAATCAGCCCCAGCATTTT
TRBV18	.	TRBJ2-3	.	CASSPPGGGRTDTQYF	TGTGCCAGCTCACCACCGGGTGGCGGCCGAACAGATACGCAGTATTTT
TRBV6-5	TRBD2	TRBJ2-7	.	CASSNGLAGGYEQYF	TGTGCCAGCAGTAATGGGCTAGCGGGAGGTTACGAGCAGTACTTC